This entry lists 30 T cell receptor beta chains sequenced from one sample in a study of Graves' ophthalmopathy and Graves' hyperthyroidism. RNA transcripts were the source from which TCR beta CDR3 regions were amplified. Scientists carried out first-round RT-PCR using HTBI primers and then a second-round multiplex PCR. TCRdb called the multiplex PCR reads again in MiXCR, with one record for every CDR3 protein. This table holds some 750,000 distinct CDR3 sequences, 35% to 50% found once. Material for sequencing was peripheral blood. The receptors shown here come from an adult man with Graves' ophthalmopathy.

The sample holds a few counts of this clonotype. V usage is TRBV20-1 and J usage is TRBJ1-5, with unresolved D. V was pared by 0 bases and J by 0 bases, with 9 bases between. The CDR3 runs 15 residues. CDR1 and CDR2 from the germline V gene are DFQATT and SNEGSKA (reference sequence). The CDR3 is CSARETSASNQPQHF. DNA of the CDR3: TGCAGTGCTAGAGAAACAAGTGCTAGCAATCAGCCCCAGCATTTT.

This clonotype was recorded many times. V usage is TRBV2 and J usage is TRBJ1-5; D call uncertain. Trimming removed 4 bases at V and 7 bases at J, with 11 bases between. Germline values: CDR1 SNHLY, CDR2 FYNNEI. This CDR3 is built from 13 residues. The CDR3 region has the DNA TGTGCCAGCAGTGGTGGAGAGGTCCAGCCCCAGCATTTT. Its translation is CASSGGEVQPQHF.

As regards this clonotype: With a much larger clone just one base away, this may be a read error. The CDR3 sequence is CASGPGLFNSPLHF. The CDR3 region has the DNA TGTGCCAGCGGCCCGGGTCTATTCAATTCACCCCTCCACTTT. The chain couples TRBV7-2 to TRBJ1-6; D is unclear. The germline CDR1 and CDR2 sequences are SGHTA and FQGNSA. V lost 8 bases and J lost 7, with 15 bases in between. There are 14 residues in the CDR3.

In regard to this clonotype: At one boundary the junction diverges from the germline segment, which might be a read error. The rearrangement joins TRBV20-1 to TRBJ2-7; TRBD1 matches at 8 bases. The length of the CDR3 is 14 residues. Germline V gives CDR1 DFQATT, CDR2 SNEGSKA (reference sequence). The CDR3 coding sequence is TGCAGTGCTAGAGGGTGGGACAGGTCCTACGGGCAGTACTTC. Its protein is CSARGWDRSYGQYF.

In this sample, this clonotype turned up many times. This chain uses TRBV24-1 with TRBJ2-5; TRBD2 is a possible D gene (5 bases). Germline V gene sequence: CDR1 KGHDR, CDR2 SFDVKD. There are 16 residues in the CDR3. Trimming removed 1 base from V and 5 bases from J, with 16 bases in between. CDR3 nucleotide sequence: TGTGCCACCAGTGATTTAGGGAGTCTGGCTGTGGAGACCCAGTACTTC. The encoded protein is CATSDLGSLAVETQYF.

This clonotype was counted a single time. This chain links TRBV29-1 with TRBJ1-4, with D unclear. The V and J ends lost 7 bases and 2 bases respectively, with 14 bases between them. Germline-derived CDR1 and CDR2 are SQVTM and ANQGSEA. This CDR3 is 14 amino acids long. The DNA of the CDR3 is TGCAGCGGAGGATTCCTTGACACTAATGAAAAACTGTTTTTT. This gives the protein CSGGFLDTNEKLFF.

This clonotype has a count of ten or more. The genes are TRBV2 and TRBJ2-7; no definite D call. The CDR3 runs to 15 residues. Germline CDR1 reads SNHLY; CDR2 reads FYNNEI. Trimming took off 6 bases at V and 2 bases at J, with 17 bases between the two ends. The CDR3 sequence: CASRTVMGGTYEQYF. DNA of the CDR3: TGTGCCAGCAGGACCGTGATGGGCGGAACCTACGAGCAGTACTTC. The whole variable domain, remainder taken from reference TRBV2 and TRBJ2-7, is EPEVTQTPSHQVTQMGQEVILRCVPISNHLYFYWYRQILGQKVEFLVSFYNNEISEKSEIFDDQFSVERPDGSNFTLKIRSTKLEDSAMYFCASRTVMGGTYEQYFGPGTRLTVT.

The chain couples TRBV10-3 to TRBJ2-5; 7 nucleotides align to TRBD2. Trimming cost V 10 bases and J 5 bases; bases outside gene matches: 16. The CDR3 has 15 amino acids. Per the germline V gene, CDR1 is ENHRY and CDR2 is SYGVKD. The DNA for the CDR3 is TGTGCCAGCAGGAGGGGCGGGAGTTTTCCCGAGACCCAGTACTTC. Translating it yields CASRRGGSFPETQYF.

In this sample, this clonotype turned up a few times. The genes are TRBV7-9 and TRBJ1-3; D is ambiguous. Trimming cost V 5 bases and J 0 bases, with 17 bases left between them. Looked up from germline, CDR1 is SEHNR and CDR2 is FQNEAQ (reference sequence). This CDR3 contains 17 residues. For the CDR3, the DNA is TGTGCCAGCAGCCAAGATGATGGGGTTATCTCTGGAAACACCATATATTTT. This translates into CASSQDDGVISGNTIYF. Complete variable domain (other parts from reference TRBV7-9 and TRBJ1-3): DTGVSQNPRHKITKRGQNVTFRCDPISEHNRLYWYRQTLGQGPEFLTYFQNEAQLEKSRLLSDRFSAERPKGSFSTLEIQRTEQGDSAMYLCASSQDDGVISGNTIYFGEGSWLTVV.

The rearrangement links TRBV29-1 to TRBJ2-7; possibly TRBD2 for D (6 bases). The CDR3 contains 13 residues. The V end lost 8 bases, the J end lost 4 bases, and 18 bases lay between the germline ends. The germline V gene encodes CDR1 SQVTM and CDR2 ANQGSEA. CDR3 nucleotides: TGCAGCCAAGAAGGTTCGGGAGTGTACGAGCAGTACTTC. Translated, it gives CSQEGSGVYEQYF.

CDR3 sequence (DNA): TGTGCCAGCAGCTTAGATGTAGCGGGACAGATCTCAAGAGCTAACTATGGCTACACCTTC. It specifies CASSLDVAGQISRANYGYTF. The chain joins TRBV11-2 to TRBJ1-2; 7 bases align to TRBD1. Unmatched junction bases numbered 16, after V lost 0 bases and J lost 0 bases. Germline V gene data show CDR1 as SGHAT and CDR2 as FQNNGV. The CDR3 consists of 20 residues. Based on the CDR3 plus reference TRBV11-2 and TRBJ1-2, the full variable domain is EAGVAQSPRYKIIEKRQSVAFWCNPISGHATLYWYQQILGQGPKLLIQFQNNGVVDDSQLPKDRFSAERLKGVDSTLKIQPAKLEDSAVYLCASSLDVAGQISRANYGYTFGSGTRLTVV.

Comment on this clonotype: At one boundary the junction diverges from the germline segment, which might be a read error. This rearrangement joins TRBV19 to TRBJ2-7, with TRBD1 as a possible D gene (6 bases). Germline V gives CDR1 LNHDA, CDR2 SQIVND (reference sequence). The CDR3 sequence is 15 residues long. CDR3 nucleotides: TGTGCCAGTAGTATAGACCGGGACACGTCCTACAAGCAGTACTTC. Protein: CASSIDRDTSYKQYF. The variable domain in full, completed from reference TRBV19 and TRBJ2-7, reads DGGITQSPKYLFRKEGQNVTLSCEQNLNHDAMYWYRQDPGQGLRLIYYSQIVNDFQKGDIAEGYSVSREKKESFPLTVTSAQKNPTAFYLCASSIDRDTSYKQYFGPGTRLTVT.

The gene calls are TRBV25-1 and TRBJ2-7; TRBD2 aligns across 7 bases. Germline trimming cut 5 bases from V and 0 bases from J; bases unmatched to any gene: 7. Germline CDR1 is MGHDK and CDR2 is SYGVNS. The CDR3 spans 15 residues. The CDR3 loop is CASSSLAAISYEQYF. CDR3 DNA: TGTGCCAGCAGTTCGCTAGCGGCGATCTCCTACGAGCAGTACTTC.

Many counts were recorded for this clonotype. The chain carries TRBV19 and TRBJ1-6; the D is unclear. Trimming took off 6 bases at V and 14 bases at J, with 23 bases between the two ends. This CDR3 spans 15 amino acids. The germline V gene has CDR1 LNHDA and CDR2 SQIVND (reference sequence). CDR3 residues: CASSRRAEGRVTLHF. The CDR3 nucleotides read TGTGCCAGTAGCCGTCGGGCAGAAGGGAGAGTAACCCTCCACTTT.

This chain connects TRBV7-9 to TRBJ2-3; the match to TRBD2 covers 8 bases. Germline V gene lookup returns CDR1 SEHNR and CDR2 FQNEAQ (reference sequence). The CDR3 consists of 14 residues. V was pared by 5 bases and J by 9 bases, with 10 bases of the junction left unmatched. CDR3 sequence: CASSPVIPGGTQYF. The CDR3 DNA sequence: TGTGCCAGCAGCCCTGTCATACCGGGGGGGACGCAGTATTTT.

In regard to this clonotype: A much more abundant neighbour one base away suggests this may be a read error. This chain uses TRBV20-1 with TRBJ1-2; no reliable D call. The germline CDR1 and CDR2 sequences are DFQATT and SNEGSKA (reference sequence). V dropped 5 bases and J dropped 4 bases, with 11 bases sitting between them. CDR3 length equals 12 residues. CDR3 DNA: TGCAGTGCTTCTTCGGAAGGCTATGGCTACACCTTC. Translation: CSASSEGYGYTF.

CDR3 residues: CASTSAGGGGTGELFF. CDR3 DNA: TGTGCCAGCACCTCAGCCGGGGGGGGAGGAACCGGGGAGCTGTTTTTT. The chain has TRBV9 and TRBJ2-2; TRBD2 aligns across 8 bases. The germline V gene encodes CDR1 SGDLS and CDR2 YYNGEE. With V trimmed by 6 bases and J by 5 bases, 12 bases remained unmatched. The CDR3 sequence is 16 residues long.

Note on this clonotype: A much more abundant neighbour one base away suggests this may be a read error. The chain carries TRBV11-2 and TRBJ2-7, with D possibly TRBD2 on 5 matching bases. This CDR3 spans 14 amino acids. Germline assignment: CDR1 SGHAT and CDR2 FQNNGV. Trimming took off 5 bases at V and 7 bases at J, with 18 bases between the two ends. CDR3 protein: CASSVAPTGGEQYF. Here the CDR3 DNA reads TGTGCCAGCAGCGTTGCCCCTACGGGCGGGGAGCAGTACTTC.

This clonotype came up a few times. The chain joins TRBV28 to TRBJ1-6; D unresolved. CDR1 and CDR2 from the germline V gene are MDHEN and SYDVKM. V shed 5 bases and J shed 5 bases, with 7 bases lying between them. The CDR3 extends over 13 amino acids. CDR3 sequence reads: CASSRENNSPLHF. The CDR3 DNA follows: TGTGCCAGCAGTCGGGAGAATAATTCACCCCTCCACTTT.

Many counts were recorded for this clonotype. The chain combines TRBV7-2 with TRBJ1-5; D is ambiguous. The V end lost 2 bases, the J end lost 5 bases, and 10 bases lay between the germline ends. This CDR3 comprises 14 residues. The germline gives CDR1 SGHTA, CDR2 FQGNSA. The CDR3 DNA reads TGTGCCAGCAGCTTATACCGCGGAGATCAGCCCCAGCATTTT. As protein: CASSLYRGDQPQHF.

The table lists this clonotype with a few counts. This rearrangement joins TRBV11-2 to TRBJ2-5; D gene uncertain. This CDR3 is 14 amino acids long. CDR1 is SGHAT, CDR2 FQNNGV, per germline. Trimming took 6 bases from V and 0 from J, leaving 11 bases between them. The CDR3 spells CASRPDVDQETQYF. CDR3 nucleotides: TGTGCCAGCAGGCCGGACGTCGACCAAGAGACCCAGTACTTC. The full variable domain, in which reference TRBV11-2 and TRBJ2-5 provide the parts outside the CDR3, is EAGVAQSPRYKIIEKRQSVAFWCNPISGHATLYWYQQILGQGPKLLIQFQNNGVVDDSQLPKDRFSAERLKGVDSTLKIQPAKLEDSAVYLCASRPDVDQETQYFGPGTRLLVL.

V usage is TRBV10-3 and J usage is TRBJ1-1; 9 bases map to TRBD1. CDR1 and CDR2 from the germline V gene are ENHRY and SYGVKD. V lost 10 bases, J lost 9 bases, and 6 bases stayed unmatched. The CDR3 contains 11 residues. Here the CDR3 reads CATGTGRKAFF. The DNA for the CDR3 is TGTGCCACCGGGACAGGGAGAAAAGCTTTCTTT.

V and J are TRBV5-1 and TRBJ2-7, with D unresolved. V lost 4 bases, J lost 3 bases, and 14 bases lay in between. The CDR3 runs to 14 residues. CDR1 is SGHRS, CDR2 YFSETQ, per germline. As DNA, the CDR3 is TGCGCCAGCAGCCCGTCGGACGAAGACTACGAGCAGTACTTC. Residues: CASSPSDEDYEQYF.

The V and J genes are TRBV20-1 and TRBJ1-1; D gene ambiguous. V lost 2 bases, J lost 2 bases, and 15 bases lay in between. The CDR3 has 15 amino acids. Germline V gene sequence: CDR1 DFQATT, CDR2 SNEGSKA (reference sequence). This CDR3 reads CSARYQRSPNTEAFF. The CDR3 nucleotides are TGCAGTGCTAGATACCAACGGTCCCCAAACACTGAAGCTTTCTTT.

CDR3 in DNA: TGTGCCAGCAGCTTGTCCGGCTTTTCAGCCAACCAAGAGACCCAGTACTTC. Translated, it gives CASSLSGFSANQETQYF. The V and J genes are TRBV7-2 and TRBJ2-5, with D uncertain. Germline CDR1 and CDR2: SGHTA and FQGNSA. Deletions cut 3 bases from V and 0 bases from J, with 17 bases between. The CDR3 has 17 amino acids.

The chain recombines TRBV7-8 with TRBJ1-4; 9 bases are shared with TRBD1. Per the germline V gene, CDR1 is SGHVS and CDR2 is FQNEAQ. This CDR3 is built from 15 residues. Unmatched junction bases numbered 7, after V lost 6 bases and J lost 5 bases. CDR3 in DNA: TGTGCCAGCAGTCCCCATGGACAGGGGAATGAAAAACTGTTTTTT. Its translation is CASSPHGQGNEKLFF.

This clonotype was seen just once. The chain recombines TRBV20-1 with TRBJ2-7; no clear D gene. The germline gives CDR1 DFQATT, CDR2 SNEGSKA (reference sequence). The CDR3 loop spans 14 amino acids. Trimming cost V 3 bases and J 3 bases, with 15 bases left between them. The chain's CDR3 is CSASLPDGSYEQYF. Written as DNA, the CDR3 is TGCAGTGCTAGTTTGCCGGACGGAAGCTACGAGCAGTACTTC.

Concerning this clonotype itself: Here the CDR3 omits its conserved ending phenylalanine or tryptophan, so a read error is the likely source. The chain links TRBV7-9 to TRBJ2-5, with 9 bases lining up with TRBD1. CDR3 length: 19 residues. Per the germline V gene, CDR1 is SEHNR and CDR2 is FQNEAQ (reference sequence). J lost 3 bases, V lost 5 bases, and 19 bases had no gene match. Here the CDR3 reads CASSPKQTGGIGLEETQYV. The CDR3 DNA sequence: TGTGCCAGCAGCCCGAAACAGACAGGGGGGATAGGGTTAGAAGAGACCCAGTACGTC.

This clonotype was seen many times. V is TRBV7-2 and J is TRBJ2-7; 8 bases match TRBD1. J gave up 2 bases and V 11 bases, and 11 bases lay outside the gene matches. The CDR3 has 14 amino acids. Germline V gene data show CDR1 as SGHTA and CDR2 as FQGNSA. CDR3 residues: CAWSRDRRTYEQYF. Here the CDR3 DNA reads TGTGCCTGGAGTCGGGACAGGAGAACCTACGAGCAGTACTTC.

V is TRBV7-9 and J is TRBJ2-5, with 7 bases lining up with TRBD2. V lost 5 bases, J lost 3 bases, and 6 bases stayed unmatched. CDR1 is SEHNR and CDR2 is FQNEAQ in the germline V gene (reference sequence). The CDR3 loop spans 14 amino acids. The CDR3 coding sequence is TGTGCCAGCAGCGGGGGGGGGATCGAAGAGACCCAGTACTTC. This translates into CASSGGGIEETQYF.